Given below is one T cell receptor (beta chain) in context. After constant-region reverse-primer amplification, full-length variable regions underwent semi-nested PCR with Nested Universal Primer A. TCRdb recomputed calls from the 5' RACE reads with MiXCR, one row per CDR3 protein. The repertoire holds approximately 42,000 distinct CDR3 sequences, less than 30% seen once, with 3.7% in the top ten. V was shortened by 4 bases and J by 6 bases, with 19 bases between the two germline ends. This CDR3 is built from 16 residues. CDR1 is MGHRA, CDR2 YSYEKL, per germline. The sequenced material came from memory CD4+ T cells sorted from a lymph node. This sample's subset: memory CD4+ T cells, CD4+CD45RO+CD25-. The sequence derives from a female donor with breast cancer. This chain joins TRBV4-1 and TRBJ1-5, with D possibly matching TRBD1 (5 bases). In nucleotides, the CDR3 is TGCGCCAGCAGCCCACGGGGCCGGTTGCCTCTTCAGCCCCAGCATTTT. Translating it yields CASSPRGRLPLQPQHF.